A single sample gave rise to the 21 T cell receptor beta chains below, sequenced in a study of shared T cell receptors in the human thymus. Data came from immunoSEQ multiplex PCR; TCRdb stores just in-frame clones and leaves some out. This table holds 550,000 to 800,000 clones, approximately 85% found once. These data were also reused for a study on human thymus T cells.

Source material: thymocytes. The source of these receptors is a girl less than two years old with a congenital heart defect.

This clone occurred once. The chain joins TRBV5-1 to TRBJ1-2, with TRBD1 matching over 7 bases. The V gene end was trimmed by 4 bases and the J gene end by 8 bases; junction bases not matched to a gene: 11. The CDR3 is made up of 14 amino acids. The V gene's germline CDR1 is SGHRS and CDR2 YFSETQ. CDR3 sequence: CASSPPDRDHGYTF. CDR3 in DNA: TGCGCCAGCAGCCCTCCCGACAGGGATCACGGCTACACCTTC.

The chain joins TRBV9 to TRBJ2-3; the match to TRBD1 covers 10 bases. The CDR3 consists of 15 residues. The germline gives CDR1 SGDLS, CDR2 YYNGEE. J was trimmed by 3 bases and V by 3 bases; bases with no gene match: 4. The CDR3, as DNA: TGTGCCAGCAGCGCGAGGGACAGGGGAACAGATACGCAGTATTTT. Translating gives CASSARDRGTDTQYF.

The chain has TRBV7-3 and TRBJ1-1, with 7 positions matching TRBD1. CDR1 is SGHTA and CDR2 is FQGTGA in the germline V gene. After removal of 4 bases from V and 3 bases from J, the junction contained 20 bases not matched to a gene. The CDR3 has 19 amino acids. The CDR3 coding sequence is TGTGCCAGCAGCTCAGACCCAAGGCAAGACAGGGCGTCGGACACTGAAGCTTTCTTT. It is translated as CASSSDPRQDRASDTEAFF.

This chain uses TRBV10-3 with TRBJ1-6; 7 bases line up with TRBD1. This CDR3 has 14 amino acids. Germline trimming cut 7 bases from V and 3 bases from J; bases unmatched to any gene: 3. Germline loops: CDR1 ENHRY, CDR2 SYGVKD. CDR3: CAINTGDYNSPLHF. The CDR3 nucleotides are TGTGCCATCAATACAGGGGACTATAATTCACCCCTCCACTTT.

The V gene is TRBV28, the J gene TRBJ2-1; maybe TRBD2 (5 bases). V lost 6 bases, J lost 6 bases, and 18 bases lay in between. The V gene's germline CDR1 is MDHEN and CDR2 SYDVKM. The CDR3 spans 15 residues. Written as DNA, the CDR3 is TGTGCCAGCAGATCTGTTCAAAGCGGTTTCAATGAGCAGTTCTTC. Translation: CASRSVQSGFNEQFF.

The genes are TRBV5-1 and TRBJ2-1, with 13 nucleotides matching TRBD2. Germline V gene data show CDR1 as SGHRS and CDR2 as YFSETQ. CDR3 size: 18 residues. J gave up 4 bases and V 4 bases, and 11 bases lay outside the gene matches. The CDR3 DNA sequence: TGCGCCAGCAGCCTACTACCGACTAGCGGGGGGTCATACAATGAGCAGTTCTTC. As protein: CASSLLPTSGGSYNEQFF.

The chain uses TRBV20-1 and TRBJ2-3; D is unclear. This CDR3 is 11 amino acids long. Trimming stripped 1 base from V and 5 bases from J, with 4 bases between. CDR1 is DFQATT, CDR2 SNEGSKA, per germline (reference sequence). The DNA for the CDR3 is TGCAGTGCTAGAGTAATAGATACGCAGTATTTT. Translating gives CSARVIDTQYF.

This sequence joins TRBV28 and TRBJ1-1; 7 positions agree with TRBD1. CDR1 MDHEN and CDR2 SYDVKM come from the germline V gene. V shed 4 bases, J shed 6 bases, and the junction held 11 bases outside the gene matches. The CDR3 has 15 residues. The CDR3: CASSSNRRGLAEAFF. The DNA for the CDR3 is TGTGCCAGCAGTTCGAACCGAAGGGGGCTCGCTGAAGCTTTCTTT.

V and J are TRBV28 and TRBJ2-7; a possible D gene is TRBD1 (5 bases). The germline V and J ends were trimmed by 3 bases and 3 bases, with 9 bases remaining between them. CDR1 is MDHEN and CDR2 is SYDVKM in the germline V gene. The CDR3 is 13 amino acids. CDR3 nucleotide sequence: TGTGCCAGCAGTTTTAGCAGGGACTACGAGCAGTACTTC. Protein: CASSFSRDYEQYF. The complete variable domain, with remaining parts taken from reference TRBV28 and TRBJ2-7, reads DVKVTQSSRYLVKRTGEKVFLECVQDMDHENMFWYRQDPGLGLRLIYFSYDVKMKEKGDIPEGYSVSREKKERFSLILESASTNQTSMYLCASSFSRDYEQYFGPGTRLTVT.

This rearrangement joins TRBV5-4 to TRBJ1-2; D is ambiguous. Germline V CDR1 and CDR2: SGHNT, YYREEE (reference sequence). Trimming removed 4 bases at V and 4 bases at J, with 11 bases between. CDR3 length: 13 residues. CDR3 residues: CASSLDSFYGYTF. The CDR3 nucleotides are TGTGCCAGCAGCCTAGACTCCTTCTATGGCTACACCTTC.

This clone was picked up a small number of times. J is TRBJ1-3 and V is TRBV28; D is possibly TRBD1 (6 bases). The CDR3 loop spans 15 amino acids. The ends were cut back, 3 bases at V and 0 bases at J, with 9 bases in the middle. Germline V gene data show CDR1 as MDHEN and CDR2 as SYDVKM. The CDR3: CASSFQGSSGNTIYF. DNA of the CDR3: TGTGCCAGCAGTTTCCAGGGGAGCTCTGGAAACACCATATATTTT. The entire variable domain, with the rest obtained from reference TRBV28 and TRBJ1-3, is as follows: DVKVTQSSRYLVKRTGEKVFLECVQDMDHENMFWYRQDPGLGLRLIYFSYDVKMKEKGDIPEGYSVSREKKERFSLILESASTNQTSMYLCASSFQGSSGNTIYFGEGSWLTVV.

This chain joins TRBV5-1 and TRBJ1-1, with a tentative D call TRBD1 (6 bases). V was pared by 4 bases and J by 1 base, with 14 bases between. The CDR3 extends over 15 amino acids. The germline gives CDR1 SGHRS, CDR2 YFSETQ. CDR3 in DNA: TGCGCCAGCAGCCCGCCGGGACACAGGAACACTGAAGCTTTCTTT. It specifies CASSPPGHRNTEAFF.

The chain employs TRBV4-1 and TRBJ1-1, with 10 bases lining up with TRBD1. Germline assignment: CDR1 MGHRA and CDR2 YSYEKL. The CDR3 has 19 residues. V shed 0 bases, J shed 2 bases, and the junction held 12 bases outside the gene matches. CDR3: CASSQDRDRGRWRNTEAFF. The CDR3 DNA follows: TGCGCCAGCAGCCAAGATCGGGACAGGGGTAGGTGGAGAAACACTGAAGCTTTCTTT.

V usage is TRBV11-1 and J usage is TRBJ1-1, with D tentatively TRBD1 (6 bases). V lost 6 bases to trimming and J lost 1 base, with 12 bases between them. The CDR3 is made up of 14 amino acids. CDR1 and CDR2 from the germline V gene are SGHAT and FQDESV (reference sequence). Here the CDR3 DNA reads TGTGCCAGCAGGGATACACAGGGGAACACTGAAGCTTTCTTT. Protein product: CASRDTQGNTEAFF.

This clone was counted between two and nine times. The rearrangement links TRBV28 to TRBJ2-7; 12 nucleotides match TRBD2. V lost 6 bases, J lost 3 bases, and 15 bases stayed unmatched. This CDR3 comprises 18 residues. The V gene's germline CDR1 is MDHEN and CDR2 SYDVKM. As DNA, the CDR3 is TGTGCCAGCAGGGTGGGGGCGAAACTAGCGGGGGGATGCTACGAGCAGTACTTC. Translation: CASRVGAKLAGGCYEQYF.

In its sample, this clone was seen a few times. This chain connects TRBV4-1 to TRBJ2-2, with D perhaps TRBD2 (5 bases). The CDR3 runs 17 residues. Trimming took 4 bases from V and 0 from J, leaving 15 bases between them. The germline V gene has CDR1 MGHRA and CDR2 YSYEKL. CDR3 DNA sequence: TGCGCCAGCAGCCGAGCGGCCAGTCAGGCGAACACCGGGGAGCTGTTTTTT. This sequence encodes CASSRAASQANTGELFF.

The rearrangement joins TRBV28 to TRBJ2-4, with D possibly matching TRBD1 (6 bases). This CDR3 has 16 residues. Looked up from germline, CDR1 is MDHEN and CDR2 is SYDVKM. The V and J ends lost 3 bases and 7 bases respectively, with 19 bases between them. The CDR3 spells CASSLRTAPNMNIQYF. DNA of the CDR3: TGTGCCAGCAGTTTGAGGACAGCACCTAATATGAACATTCAGTACTTC.

In nucleotides, the CDR3 is TGTGCCAGCAGTCGAACAGGACGCCAGGGCTATGGCTACACCTTC. Translated, it gives CASSRTGRQGYGYTF. The V and J genes are TRBV6-1 and TRBJ1-2; the D gene is possibly TRBD1 (5 bases). CDR3 length equals 15 residues. Deletions cut 5 bases from V and 4 bases from J, with 17 bases between. CDR1 and CDR2 (germline): MNHNS, SASEGT.

V usage is TRBV10-3 and J usage is TRBJ1-1; TRBD1 aligns across 8 bases. Germline-derived CDR1 and CDR2 are ENHRY and SYGVKD. Trimming at V came to 2 bases and at J to 3 bases, leaving 8 bases not matched to a gene. The CDR3 runs 16 residues. The CDR3 reads CAISEGQGGKDTEAFF. The CDR3 DNA follows: TGTGCCATCAGTGAGGGACAGGGAGGTAAGGACACTGAAGCTTTCTTT.

The chain recombines TRBV7-3 with TRBJ2-1; D is uncertain. Trimming removed 2 bases at V and 1 base at J, with 9 bases between. Germline CDR1 and CDR2: SGHTA and FQGTGA. CDR3 size: 15 residues. The CDR3 DNA is TGTGCCAGCAGCTTATTCGCCGGGTCCTACAATGAGCAGTTCTTC. Protein product: CASSLFAGSYNEQFF.

V gene TRBV5-1 combines with J gene TRBJ2-6; maybe TRBD2 (6 bases). This CDR3 is built from 18 residues. Germline V lookup: CDR1 SGHRS, CDR2 YFSETQ. V was shortened by 0 bases and J by 10 bases, with 23 bases between the two germline ends. CDR3 DNA: TGCGCCAGCAGCTTGGATGGCCTTCCGGGACCTCGGGGGAACGTCCTGACTTTC. This encodes CASSLDGLPGPRGNVLTF.